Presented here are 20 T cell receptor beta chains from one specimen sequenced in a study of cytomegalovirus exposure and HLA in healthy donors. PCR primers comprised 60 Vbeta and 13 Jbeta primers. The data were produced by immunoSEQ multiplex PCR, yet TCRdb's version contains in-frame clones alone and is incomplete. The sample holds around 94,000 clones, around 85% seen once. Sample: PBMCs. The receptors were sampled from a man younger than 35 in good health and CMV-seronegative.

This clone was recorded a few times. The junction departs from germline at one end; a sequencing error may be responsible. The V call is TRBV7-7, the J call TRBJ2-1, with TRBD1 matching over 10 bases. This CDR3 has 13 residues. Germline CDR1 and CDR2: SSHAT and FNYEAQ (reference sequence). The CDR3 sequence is CASSQDRGNEQFF. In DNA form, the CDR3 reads TGTGCTAGCAGCCAGGACAGGGGGAATGAGCAGTTCTTC.

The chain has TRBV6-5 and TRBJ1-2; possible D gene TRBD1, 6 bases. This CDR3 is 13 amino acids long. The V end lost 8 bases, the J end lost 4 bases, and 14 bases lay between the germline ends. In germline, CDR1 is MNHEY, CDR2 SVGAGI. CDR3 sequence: CASALRGPYGYTF. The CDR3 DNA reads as TGTGCCAGCGCTCTCAGGGGCCCCTATGGCTACACCTTC.

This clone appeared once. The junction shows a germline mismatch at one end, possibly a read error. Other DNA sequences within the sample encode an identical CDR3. This CDR3 reads CASTNEVGEQYF. The CDR3 DNA follows: TGCGCCAGCACCAATGAGGTAGGCGAGCAGTACTTC. The V call is TRBV27, the J call TRBJ2-7, with D unclear. This CDR3 spans 12 amino acids. CDR1 is MNHEY and CDR2 is SMNVEV in the germline V gene (reference sequence).

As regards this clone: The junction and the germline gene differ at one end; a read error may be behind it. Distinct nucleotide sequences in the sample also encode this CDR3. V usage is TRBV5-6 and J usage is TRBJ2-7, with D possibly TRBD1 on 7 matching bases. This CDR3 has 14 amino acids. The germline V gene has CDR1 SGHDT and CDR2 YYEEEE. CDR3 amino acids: CASSHGGGGYEQYF. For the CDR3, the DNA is TGTGCTAGCAGCCATGGAGGGGGCGGGTACGAGCAGTACTTC.

The CDR3: CASIQGVTTNEKLFF. CDR3 sequence (DNA): TGTGCCAGCATCCAGGGGGTTACAACTAATGAAAAACTGTTTTTT. The chain couples TRBV2 to TRBJ1-4; TRBD1 matches at 7 bases. Germline V CDR1 and CDR2: SNHLY, FYNNEI. The junction had 5 bases not matched to a gene; V was cut back by 7 bases and J by 0 bases. The CDR3 spans 15 residues.

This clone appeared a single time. CDR3 nucleotides: TGCGCCAGCAGCTTGCTCGACAGGGAAGCTTTCTTT. Translated: CASSLLDREAFF. The V gene is TRBV5-1, the J gene TRBJ1-1; D perhaps matches TRBD1 (6 bases). This CDR3 is built from 12 residues. V lost 1 base and J 8 bases, leaving 9 bases between the germline ends. The germline V gene encodes CDR1 SGHRS and CDR2 YFSETQ.

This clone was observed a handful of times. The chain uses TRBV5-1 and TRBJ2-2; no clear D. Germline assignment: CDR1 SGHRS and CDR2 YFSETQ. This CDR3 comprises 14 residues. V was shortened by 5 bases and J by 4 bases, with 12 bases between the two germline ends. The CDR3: CASRIEPGTGELFF. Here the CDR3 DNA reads TGCGCCAGCAGGATTGAACCCGGCACCGGGGAGCTGTTTTTT.

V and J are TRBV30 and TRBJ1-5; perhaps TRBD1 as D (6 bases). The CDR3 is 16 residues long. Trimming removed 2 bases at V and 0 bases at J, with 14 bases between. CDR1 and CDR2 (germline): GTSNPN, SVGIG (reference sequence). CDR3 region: CAWSIAGAYSNQPQHF. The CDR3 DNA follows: TGTGCCTGGAGTATTGCAGGGGCCTATAGCAATCAGCCCCAGCATTTT.

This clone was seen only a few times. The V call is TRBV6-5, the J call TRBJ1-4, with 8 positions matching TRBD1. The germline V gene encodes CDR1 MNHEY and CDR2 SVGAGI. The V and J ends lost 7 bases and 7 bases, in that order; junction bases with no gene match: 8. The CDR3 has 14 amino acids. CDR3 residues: CASKQPRGLEKLFF. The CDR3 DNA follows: TGTGCCAGCAAACAGCCCAGGGGGCTTGAAAAACTGTTTTTT.

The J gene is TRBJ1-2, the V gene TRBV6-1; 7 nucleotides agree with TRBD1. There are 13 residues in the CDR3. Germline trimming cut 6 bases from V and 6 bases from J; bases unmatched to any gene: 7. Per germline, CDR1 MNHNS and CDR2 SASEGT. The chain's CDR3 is CASRGVTGDGYTF. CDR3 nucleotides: TGTGCCAGCAGGGGGGTTACAGGGGATGGCTACACCTTC.

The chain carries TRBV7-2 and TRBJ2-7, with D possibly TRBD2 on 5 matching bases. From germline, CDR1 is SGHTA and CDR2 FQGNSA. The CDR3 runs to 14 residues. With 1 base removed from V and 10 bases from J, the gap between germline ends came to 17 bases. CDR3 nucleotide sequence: TGTGCCAGCAGCTTAGAGCGGCTGGGCGTGAGTCAGTACTTC. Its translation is CASSLERLGVSQYF.

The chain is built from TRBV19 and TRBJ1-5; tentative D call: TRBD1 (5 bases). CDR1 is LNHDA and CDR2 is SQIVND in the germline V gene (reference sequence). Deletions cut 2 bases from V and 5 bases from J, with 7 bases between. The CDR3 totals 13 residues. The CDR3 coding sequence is TGTGCCAGTAGTATACAGGGTGATCAGCCCCAGCATTTT. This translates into CASSIQGDQPQHF. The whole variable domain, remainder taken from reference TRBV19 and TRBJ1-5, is DGGITQSPKYLFRKEGQNVTLSCEQNLNHDAMYWYRQDPGQGLRLIYYSQIVNDFQKGDIAEGYSVSREKKESFPLTVTSAQKNPTAFYLCASSIQGDQPQHFGDGTRLSIL.

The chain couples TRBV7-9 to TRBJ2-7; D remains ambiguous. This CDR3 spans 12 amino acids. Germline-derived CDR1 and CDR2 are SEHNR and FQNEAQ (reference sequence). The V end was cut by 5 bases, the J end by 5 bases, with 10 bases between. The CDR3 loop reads CASSPRRHEQYF. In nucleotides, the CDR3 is TGTGCCAGCAGCCCCCGCAGGCACGAGCAGTACTTC.

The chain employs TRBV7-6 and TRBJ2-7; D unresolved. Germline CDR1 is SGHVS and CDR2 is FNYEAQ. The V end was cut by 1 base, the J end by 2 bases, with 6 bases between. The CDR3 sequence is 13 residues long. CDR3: CASSLELTYEQYF. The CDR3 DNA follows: TGTGCCAGCAGCTTAGAACTTACCTACGAGCAGTACTTC.

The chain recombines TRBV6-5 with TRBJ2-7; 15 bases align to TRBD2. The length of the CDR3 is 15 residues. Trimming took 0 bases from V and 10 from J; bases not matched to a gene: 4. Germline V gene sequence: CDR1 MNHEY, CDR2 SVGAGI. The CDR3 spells CASSYSGTSGRYQYF. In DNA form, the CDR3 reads TGTGCCAGCAGTTACTCCGGGACTAGCGGGAGGTATCAGTACTTC.

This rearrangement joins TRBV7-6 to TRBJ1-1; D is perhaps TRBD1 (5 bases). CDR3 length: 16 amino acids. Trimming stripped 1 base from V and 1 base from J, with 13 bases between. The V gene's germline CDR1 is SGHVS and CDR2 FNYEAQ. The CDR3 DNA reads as TGTGCCAGCAGCTTAGGCCCTTGGCAGGGGAACACTGAAGCTTTCTTT. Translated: CASSLGPWQGNTEAFF.

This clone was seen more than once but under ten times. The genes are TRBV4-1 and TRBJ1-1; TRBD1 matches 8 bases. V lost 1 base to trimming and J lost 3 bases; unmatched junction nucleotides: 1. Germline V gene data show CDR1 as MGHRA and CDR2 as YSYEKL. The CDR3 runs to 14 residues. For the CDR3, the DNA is TGCGCCAGCAGCCAAGCACAGGGGGACACTGAAGCTTTCTTT. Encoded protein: CASSQAQGDTEAFF.

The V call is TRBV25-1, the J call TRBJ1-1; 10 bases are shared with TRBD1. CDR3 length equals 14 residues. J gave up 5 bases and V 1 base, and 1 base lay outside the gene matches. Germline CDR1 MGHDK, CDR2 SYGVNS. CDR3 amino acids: CASSEWGQGTEAFF. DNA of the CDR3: TGTGCCAGCAGTGAATGGGGACAGGGGACTGAAGCTTTCTTT.

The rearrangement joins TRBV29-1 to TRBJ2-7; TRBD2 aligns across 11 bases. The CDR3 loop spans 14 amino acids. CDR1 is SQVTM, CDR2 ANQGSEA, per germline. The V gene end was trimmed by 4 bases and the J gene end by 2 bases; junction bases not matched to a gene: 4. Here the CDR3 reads CSVGELAGAYEQYF. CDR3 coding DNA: TGCAGCGTTGGAGAACTAGCGGGAGCCTACGAGCAGTACTTC.

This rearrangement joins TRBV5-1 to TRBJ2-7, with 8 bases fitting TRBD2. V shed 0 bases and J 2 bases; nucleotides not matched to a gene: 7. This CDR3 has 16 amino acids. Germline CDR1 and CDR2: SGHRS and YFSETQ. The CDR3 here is CASSLAPAGDTYEQYF. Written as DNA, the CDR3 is TGCGCCAGCAGCTTGGCCCCAGCGGGAGATACCTACGAGCAGTACTTC. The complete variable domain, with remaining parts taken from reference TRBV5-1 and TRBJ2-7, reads KAGVTQTPRYLIKTRGQQVTLSCSPISGHRSVSWYQQTPGQGLQFLFEYFSETQRNKGNFPGRFSGRQFSNSRSEMNVSTLELGDSALYLCASSLAPAGDTYEQYFGPGTRLTVT.